These 21 T cell receptor beta chains were all obtained from the same sample, sequenced in a study of neurological immune-mediated disorders. TCRdb ran MiXCR on the 5' RACE reads and lists one entry per CDR3 protein. The repertoire includes 54,000 or so distinct CDR3 sequences, 3.5% of them detected once, and around 3.1% sits in the top ten. The sample was PBMCs. The receptors here all came from a woman aged 25 to 39 with multiple sclerosis.

Many counts were recorded for this clonotype. V usage is TRBV29-1 and J usage is TRBJ2-5; TRBD2 might be the D (6 bases). This CDR3 spans 12 amino acids. The germline V gene has CDR1 SQVTM and CDR2 ANQGSEA. Trimming removed 6 bases from V and 2 bases from J, with 10 bases in between. Written as DNA, the CDR3 is TGCAGCGTGGGGGACTCGCAAGAGACCCAGTACTTC. Translating gives CSVGDSQETQYF.

This clonotype showed up many times. This chain links TRBV6-5 with TRBJ2-3; the match to TRBD2 covers 10 bases. This CDR3 spans 15 amino acids. V lost 5 bases to trimming and J lost 1 base; unmatched junction nucleotides: 3. The germline CDR1 and CDR2 sequences are MNHEY and SVGAGI. The CDR3 loop reads CASSERGGGTDTQYF. The CDR3 DNA sequence: TGTGCCAGCAGTGAGCGGGGGGGAGGCACAGATACGCAGTATTTT.

The sample holds many counts of this clonotype. In nucleotides, the CDR3 is TGTGCCATCCTCGGGACAGGGAATGACGAGCAGTACTTC. This gives the protein CAILGTGNDEQYF. V is TRBV10-3 and J is TRBJ2-7, with TRBD1 matching over 9 bases. V shed 8 bases and J 5 bases; nucleotides not matched to a gene: 7. CDR1 and CDR2 (germline): ENHRY, SYGVKD. The CDR3 spans 13 residues.

This clonotype was counted at least ten times. The chain recombines TRBV12-3 or TRBV12-4 with TRBJ2-7; tentatively, D is TRBD2 (5 bases). The V end lost 2 bases, the J end lost 6 bases, and 11 bases lay between the germline ends. CDR3 length equals 13 residues. The CDR3 is CASSLSGPIEQYF. The DNA for the CDR3 is TGTGCCAGCAGTTTAAGCGGCCCCATCGAGCAGTACTTC.

This clonotype occurred many times. The rearrangement links TRBV3-1 to TRBJ1-2, with unresolved D. The V gene's germline CDR1 is LGHDT and CDR2 YNNKEL (reference sequence). Trimming pared 1 base from V and 2 bases from J, leaving 5 bases between. There are 13 residues in the CDR3. The DNA for the CDR3 is TGTGCCAGCAGCCAAGGACGGAACTATGGCTACACCTTC. It yields the protein CASSQGRNYGYTF.

This clonotype showed up many times. The chain joins TRBV5-6 to TRBJ2-7, with 11 positions matching TRBD1. This CDR3 region has 15 residues. Germline V gene data show CDR1 as SGHDT and CDR2 as YYEEEE. Trimming cost V 4 bases and J 3 bases; bases outside gene matches: 6. The CDR3 coding sequence is TGTGCCAGCAGCCCAACGGGACAGGGGGTCTACGAGCAGTACTTC. Translated, it gives CASSPTGQGVYEQYF.

This clonotype was counted many times. The V gene is TRBV5-1, the J gene TRBJ1-1; no firm D call. V lost 4 bases and J lost 1, with 8 bases in between. Germline values: CDR1 SGHRS, CDR2 YFSETQ. The CDR3 consists of 13 residues. CDR3 in DNA: TGCGCCAGCAGCCCGGTTGCGAACACTGAAGCTTTCTTT. This codes for CASSPVANTEAFF. Full variable domain (missing parts from reference TRBV5-1 and TRBJ1-1): KAGVTQTPRYLIKTRGQQVTLSCSPISGHRSVSWYQQTPGQGLQFLFEYFSETQRNKGNFPGRFSGRQFSNSRSEMNVSTLELGDSALYLCASSPVANTEAFFGQGTRLTVV.

At least ten counts were recorded for this clonotype. V usage is TRBV5-1 and J usage is TRBJ1-2, with TRBD1 matching over 11 bases. CDR3 length: 15 residues. After removal of 4 bases from V and 2 bases from J, the junction contained 4 bases not matched to a gene. Germline CDR1 and CDR2: SGHRS and YFSETQ. The CDR3 nucleotides are TGCGCCAGCAGCCCCGGGACAGGGGGGAACTATGGCTACACCTTC. Translation: CASSPGTGGNYGYTF.

This clonotype was recorded at least ten times. The chain joins TRBV5-6 to TRBJ1-2, with 9 bases identical to TRBD1. Germline V lookup: CDR1 SGHDT, CDR2 YYEEEE. The CDR3 loop spans 15 amino acids. V gave up 4 bases and J gave up 7 bases; unmatched junction bases: 11. As DNA, the CDR3 is TGTGCCAGCAGCACCAACCCTGGGACAGGGCTTGGCTACACCTTC. It specifies CASSTNPGTGLGYTF.

At least ten counts were recorded for this clonotype. The CDR3 nucleotides read TGCGCCAGCAGCCAACCAGGGCTCTCCTACAATGAGCAGTTCTTC. Its translation is CASSQPGLSYNEQFF. V and J are TRBV4-1 and TRBJ2-1; a weak D match, TRBD1 (5 bases). The germline V and J ends were trimmed by 2 bases and 0 bases, with 8 bases remaining between them. The CDR3 sequence is 15 residues long. CDR1 and CDR2 from the germline V gene are MGHRA and YSYEKL.

Many counts were recorded for this clonotype. The chain links TRBV20-1 to TRBJ2-1, with TRBD2 matching over 9 bases. Germline assignment: CDR1 DFQATT and CDR2 SNEGSKA (reference sequence). The V gene end was trimmed by 2 bases and the J gene end by 10 bases; junction bases not matched to a gene: 9. The CDR3 is 14 amino acids. CDR3 DNA sequence: TGCAGTGCTAGAACCGGGACTAGCCAAAGAGAGCAGTTCTTC. It yields the protein CSARTGTSQREQFF.

This clonotype was counted at least ten times. The CDR3 region has the DNA TGCGCCAGCAAAGGAGAGACCAACCAAGAGACCCAGTACTTC. This gives the protein CASKGETNQETQYF. V gene TRBV4-1 combines with J gene TRBJ2-5, with D unclear. CDR3 size: 14 residues. Trimming left V 7 bases short and J 0 bases short, with 12 bases between. Germline V gene lookup returns CDR1 MGHRA and CDR2 YSYEKL.

The table lists this clonotype with many counts. The chain couples TRBV5-1 to TRBJ2-1; no reliable D call. The germline V and J ends were trimmed by 0 bases and 8 bases, with 12 bases remaining between them. This CDR3 contains 14 residues. Germline loops: CDR1 SGHRS, CDR2 YFSETQ. The CDR3 spells CASSLGGGSDEQFF. DNA of the CDR3: TGCGCCAGCAGCTTGGGGGGTGGATCAGATGAGCAGTTCTTC.

This clonotype was counted ten times or more. The chain is built from TRBV27 and TRBJ1-6; perhaps TRBD1 as D (5 bases). The germline CDR1 and CDR2 sequences are MNHEY and SMNVEV (reference sequence). With 3 bases removed from V and 9 bases from J, the gap between germline ends came to 9 bases. This CDR3 has 13 residues. The CDR3 region has the DNA TGTGCCAGCAGTTTGGAAAGGGGTTCACCCCTCCACTTT. This sequence encodes CASSLERGSPLHF.

A word on this clonotype: A read error may explain this, as a much larger clone is one base away. J is TRBJ2-1 and V is TRBV7-9; TRBD2 might be the D (6 bases). This CDR3 region has 14 residues. Germline V gene data show CDR1 as SEHNR and CDR2 as FQNEAQ (reference sequence). CDR3 sequence reads: CVSSFGGLDNEQFF. For the CDR3, the DNA is TGTGTCAGCAGCTTCGGGGGTTTGGACAATGAGCAGTTCTTC.

This clonotype has ten or more counts. The chain links TRBV5-1 to TRBJ2-3; TRBD2 might be the D (6 bases). Trimming removed 5 bases from V and 4 bases from J, with 14 bases in between. Germline V gene data show CDR1 as SGHRS and CDR2 as YFSETQ. This CDR3 comprises 14 residues. The CDR3 DNA follows: TGCGCCAGCAGGGATGGCGGGGCCCCAGATACGCAGTATTTT. This encodes CASRDGGAPDTQYF.

The V and J genes are TRBV7-2 and TRBJ2-7; TRBD2 aligns across 13 bases. The length of the CDR3 is 16 residues. The V segment lost 5 bases and the J segment 7 bases; nucleotides outside the gene matches: 11. Germline lookup yields CDR1 SGHTA and CDR2 FQGNSA. This CDR3 reads CASSPRTSGGVLEQYF. The CDR3 region has the DNA TGTGCCAGCAGCCCTAGGACTAGCGGGGGTGTGTTAGAGCAGTACTTC. Using reference TRBV7-2 and TRBJ2-7 for the parts outside the CDR3, the full variable domain is GAGVSQSPSNKVTEKGKDVELRCDPISGHTALYWYRQSLGQGLEFLIYFQGNSAPDKSGLPSDRFSAERTGGSVSTLTIQRTQQEDSAVYLCASSPRTSGGVLEQYFGPGTRLTVT.

The sample holds many counts of this clonotype. The rearrangement uses TRBV20-1 and TRBJ2-3; 12 bases map to TRBD2. With V trimmed by 2 bases and J by 4 bases, 13 bases remained unmatched. CDR3 size: 18 residues. Germline values: CDR1 DFQATT, CDR2 SNEGSKA (reference sequence). In DNA, the CDR3 is TGCAGTGCTAGAAGGGCTAGCGGGGGGGTACCTCTCGCAGATACGCAGTATTTT. Translated, it gives CSARRASGGVPLADTQYF.

In its sample, this clonotype was seen many times. V usage is TRBV27 and J usage is TRBJ2-7; D call uncertain. The CDR3 runs to 12 residues. V lost 6 bases and J lost 0, with 6 bases in between. CDR1 and CDR2 (germline): MNHEY, SMNVEV (reference sequence). CDR3 protein: CASRGSSYEQYF. CDR3 DNA: TGTGCCAGCAGGGGGTCCTCCTACGAGCAGTACTTC.

The rearrangement links TRBV3-1 to TRBJ2-7; no firm D call. Deletions cut 1 base from V and 2 bases from J, with 3 bases between. This CDR3 contains 12 residues. The germline CDR1 and CDR2 sequences are LGHDT and YNNKEL (reference sequence). CDR3 protein: CASSQGAYEQYF. The CDR3 nucleotides are TGTGCCAGCAGCCAAGGGGCCTACGAGCAGTACTTC.

This clonotype showed up many times. This chain uses TRBV12-3 or TRBV12-4 with TRBJ1-2; D not certain. Trimming stripped 1 base from V and 4 bases from J, with 10 bases between. The CDR3 has 14 residues. The CDR3 nucleotides read TGTGCCAGCAGTTTAGGGATCTCACCCTATGGCTACACCTTC. Its translation is CASSLGISPYGYTF.